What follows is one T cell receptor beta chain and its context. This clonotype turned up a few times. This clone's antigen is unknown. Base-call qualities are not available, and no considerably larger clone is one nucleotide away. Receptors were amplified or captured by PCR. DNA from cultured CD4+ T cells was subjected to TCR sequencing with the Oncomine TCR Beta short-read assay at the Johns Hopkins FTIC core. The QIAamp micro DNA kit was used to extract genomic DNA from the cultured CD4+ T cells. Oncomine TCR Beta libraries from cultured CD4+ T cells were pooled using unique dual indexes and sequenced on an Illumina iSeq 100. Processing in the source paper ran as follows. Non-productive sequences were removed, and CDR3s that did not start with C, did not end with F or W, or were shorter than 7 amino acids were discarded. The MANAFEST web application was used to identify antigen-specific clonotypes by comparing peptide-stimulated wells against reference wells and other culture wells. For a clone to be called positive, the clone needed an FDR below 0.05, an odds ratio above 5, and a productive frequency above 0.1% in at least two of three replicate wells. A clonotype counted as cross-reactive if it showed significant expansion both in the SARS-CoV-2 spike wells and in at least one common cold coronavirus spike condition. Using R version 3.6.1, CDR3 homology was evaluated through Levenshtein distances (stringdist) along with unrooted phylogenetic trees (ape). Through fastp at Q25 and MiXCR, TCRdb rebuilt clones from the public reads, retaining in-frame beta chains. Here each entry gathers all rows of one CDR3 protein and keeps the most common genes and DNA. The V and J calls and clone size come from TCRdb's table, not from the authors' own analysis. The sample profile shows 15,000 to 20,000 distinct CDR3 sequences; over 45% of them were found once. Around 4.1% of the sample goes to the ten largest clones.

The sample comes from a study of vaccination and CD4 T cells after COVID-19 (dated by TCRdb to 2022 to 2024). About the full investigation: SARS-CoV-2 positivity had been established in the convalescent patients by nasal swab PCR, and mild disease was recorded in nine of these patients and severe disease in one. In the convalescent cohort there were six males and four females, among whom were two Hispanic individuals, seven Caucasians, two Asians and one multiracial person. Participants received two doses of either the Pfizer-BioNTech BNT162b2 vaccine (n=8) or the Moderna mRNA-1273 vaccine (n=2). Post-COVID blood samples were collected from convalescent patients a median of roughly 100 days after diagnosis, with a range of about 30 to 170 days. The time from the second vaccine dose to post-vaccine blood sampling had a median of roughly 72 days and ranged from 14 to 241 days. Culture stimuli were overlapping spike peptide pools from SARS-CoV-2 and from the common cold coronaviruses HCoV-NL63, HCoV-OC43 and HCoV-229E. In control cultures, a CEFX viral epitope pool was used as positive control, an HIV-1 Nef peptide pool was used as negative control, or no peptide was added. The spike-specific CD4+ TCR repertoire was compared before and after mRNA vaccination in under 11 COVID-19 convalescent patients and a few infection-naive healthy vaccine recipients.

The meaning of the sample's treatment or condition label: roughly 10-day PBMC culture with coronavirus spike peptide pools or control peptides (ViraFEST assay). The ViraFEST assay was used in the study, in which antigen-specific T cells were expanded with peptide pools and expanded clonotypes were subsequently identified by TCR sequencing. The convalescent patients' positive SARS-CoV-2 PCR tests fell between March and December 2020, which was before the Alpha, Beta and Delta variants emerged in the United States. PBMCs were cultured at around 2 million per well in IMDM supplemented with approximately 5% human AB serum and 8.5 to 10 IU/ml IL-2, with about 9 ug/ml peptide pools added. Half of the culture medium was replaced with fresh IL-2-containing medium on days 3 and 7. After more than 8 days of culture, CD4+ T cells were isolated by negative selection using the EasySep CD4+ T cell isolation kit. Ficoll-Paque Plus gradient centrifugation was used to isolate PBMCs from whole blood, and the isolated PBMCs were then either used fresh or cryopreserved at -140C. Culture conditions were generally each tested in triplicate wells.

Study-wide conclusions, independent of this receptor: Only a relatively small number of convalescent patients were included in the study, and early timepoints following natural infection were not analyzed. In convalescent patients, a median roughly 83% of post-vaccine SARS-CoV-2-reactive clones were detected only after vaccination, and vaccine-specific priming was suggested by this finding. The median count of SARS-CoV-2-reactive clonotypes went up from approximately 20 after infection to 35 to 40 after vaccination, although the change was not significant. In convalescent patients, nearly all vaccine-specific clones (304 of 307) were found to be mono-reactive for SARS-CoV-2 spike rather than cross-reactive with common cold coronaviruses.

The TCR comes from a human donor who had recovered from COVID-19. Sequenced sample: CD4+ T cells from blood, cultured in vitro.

The base sequence is TGTGCCAGCAGTTCCCCGACAGGACCGCCAAAAGAAGCTTTCTTT. Its protein is CASSSPTGPPKEAFF. The sequence is built from TRBV6-2 or TRBV6-3 and TRBJ1-1; a tentative D match to TRBD1 spans 6 bases. The germline ends are 20 bases apart after V is trimmed by 4 bases and J by 8 bases. CDR1 and CDR2 (MNHEY, SVGEGT) derive from the germline V gene. There are 15 amino acids in the CDR3, from cysteine to phenylalanine inclusive. Only the CDR3 portion is preserved as DNA: 45 bases, with reading frame beginning at the first base.